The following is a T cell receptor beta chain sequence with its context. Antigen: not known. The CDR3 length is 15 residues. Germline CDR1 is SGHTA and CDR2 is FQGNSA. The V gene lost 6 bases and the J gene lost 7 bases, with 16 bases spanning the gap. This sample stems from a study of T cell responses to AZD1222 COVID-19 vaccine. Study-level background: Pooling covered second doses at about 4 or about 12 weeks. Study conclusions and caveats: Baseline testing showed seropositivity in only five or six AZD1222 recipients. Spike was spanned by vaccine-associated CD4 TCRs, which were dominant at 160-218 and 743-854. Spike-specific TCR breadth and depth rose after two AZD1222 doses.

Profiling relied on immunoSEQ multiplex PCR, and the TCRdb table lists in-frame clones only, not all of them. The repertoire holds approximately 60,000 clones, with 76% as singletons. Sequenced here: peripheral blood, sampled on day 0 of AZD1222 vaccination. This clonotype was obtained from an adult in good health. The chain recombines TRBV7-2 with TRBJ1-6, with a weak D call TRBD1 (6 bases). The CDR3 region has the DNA TGTGCCAGCAGGGGTACAGGGTTTTGGAATTCACCCCTCCACTTT. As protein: CASRGTGFWNSPLHF. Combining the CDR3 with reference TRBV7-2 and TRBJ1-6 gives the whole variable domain GAGVSQSPSNKVTEKGKDVELRCDPISGHTALYWYRQSLGQGLEFLIYFQGNSAPDKSGLPSDRFSAERTGGSVSTLTIQRTQQEDSAVYLCASRGTGFWNSPLHFGNGTRLTVT.